These T cell receptor beta chains were read from a single sample in a study of blood T cell repertoires in COVID-19. Using immunoSEQ multiplex PCR, the repertoire was profiled, and TCRdb retains in-frame clones only, with some absent. The profile shows around 300,000 clones, approximately 88% of them singletons. The material sequenced was peripheral blood. The receptors here all came from a man younger than 30 with active or convalescent COVID-19. The CDR3 runs from the conserved cysteine through the conserved F or W. The order of the fields is V gene, D gene, J gene, clone size, CDR3 DNA, CDR3 protein. The D gene is left open where the match is weak. Only some rows state a clone size, as once, few, many or a class for expanded clones.

v_gene: TRBV29-1; d_gene: NA; j_gene: TRBJ1-1; abundance: NA; CDR3nt: TGCAGCGTTGTGGGGGCCGGGGCTTTCTTT; CDR3aa: CSVVGAGAFF
v_gene: TRBV19; d_gene: TRBD1; j_gene: TRBJ1-2; abundance: NA; CDR3nt: TGTGCCAGTAGCTCCGGGACAGGGGGCTATGGCTACACCTTC; CDR3aa: CASSSGTGGYGYTF
v_gene: TRBV3-1/TRBV3-2; d_gene: NA; j_gene: TRBJ2-3; abundance: NA; CDR3nt: TGTGCCAGCAGCTTCCGGACTGTAGCAGATACGCAGTATTTT; CDR3aa: CASSFRTVADTQYF
v_gene: TRBV7-2; d_gene: NA; j_gene: TRBJ1-1; abundance: NA; CDR3nt: TGTGCCAGCAGCTCAACAACGCGGGGCACTGAAGCTTTCTTT; CDR3aa: CASSSTTRGTEAFF
v_gene: TRBV7-3; d_gene: NA; j_gene: TRBJ2-2; abundance: NA; CDR3nt: TGTGCCAGCAGCCCTAATGCCGGCGGGGAGCTGTTTTTT; CDR3aa: CASSPNAGGELFF
v_gene: TRBV5-6; d_gene: NA; j_gene: TRBJ1-1; abundance: NA; CDR3nt: TGTGCCAGCCGGTGGGGGCTGATCCCTGAAGCTTTCTTT; CDR3aa: CASRWGLIPEAFF
v_gene: TRBV5-4; d_gene: NA; j_gene: TRBJ2-2; abundance: NA; CDR3nt: TGTGCCAGCACCATGCTGACAGCGAACACCGGGGAGCTGTTTTTT; CDR3aa: CASTMLTANTGELFF
v_gene: TRBV4-3; d_gene: TRBD1; j_gene: TRBJ2-3; abundance: once; CDR3nt: TGCGCCAGCAGCCAAGATCGTTGGGACAGGGGATGGGGGCCAACAGATACGCAGTATTTT; CDR3aa: CASSQDRWDRGWGPTDTQYF
v_gene: TRBV7-9; d_gene: NA; j_gene: TRBJ2-3; abundance: NA; CDR3nt: TGTGCCAGCACCAAAGGGTCCGTCGGTCCGGGACTCTACACAGATACGCAGTATTTT; CDR3aa: CASTKGSVGPGLYTDTQYF
v_gene: TRBV6-6; d_gene: NA; j_gene: TRBJ2-2; abundance: many; CDR3nt: TGTGCCAGCAGTTACACCAGGACAGTTCGCGGGGAGCTGTTTTTT; CDR3aa: CASSYTRTVRGELFF
v_gene: TRBV6-5; d_gene: NA; j_gene: TRBJ1-5; abundance: NA; CDR3nt: TGTGCCAGCAGTTACGGGAGGGACTCGGCGGGGCCCCAGCATTTT; CDR3aa: CASSYGRDSAGPQHF
v_gene: TRBV3-1/TRBV3-2; d_gene: TRBD1; j_gene: TRBJ2-7; abundance: NA; CDR3nt: TGTGCCAGCAGCCAAGTCCAGGGGGTCCACGAGCAGTACTTC; CDR3aa: CASSQVQGVHEQYF
v_gene: TRBV6-5; d_gene: TRBD1; j_gene: TRBJ1-1; abundance: NA; CDR3nt: TGTGCCAGCAGAAACAGGGGGATGGCTTTCTTT; CDR3aa: CASRNRGMAFF
v_gene: TRBV9; d_gene: TRBD2; j_gene: TRBJ2-1; abundance: once; CDR3nt: TGTGCCAGCAGCGGCGGACTAGCGCCCTACAATGAGCAGTTCTTC; CDR3aa: CASSGGLAPYNEQFF
v_gene: TRBV6-5; d_gene: TRBD1; j_gene: TRBJ2-5; abundance: few; CDR3nt: TGTGCCAGCAGTTACTCCGGGACAGACGAAGAGACCCAGTACTTC; CDR3aa: CASSYSGTDEETQYF
v_gene: TRBV7-9; d_gene: NA; j_gene: TRBJ2-7; abundance: NA; CDR3nt: TGTGCCAGCAGCTTAGTCGGGATGGCCGAGCAGTACTTC; CDR3aa: CASSLVGMAEQYF